The present T cell receptor beta chain was sequenced within a study of blood T cell repertoires in COVID-19. Background on the study: Acute-phase and convalescent COVID-19 samples originated in the United States, Italy and Spain. The cDNA or gDNA used as material had been derived from T cells, B-cell-depleted T cells, or PBMCs.

About this clone: At the DNA level, this CDR3 is encoded by other sequences in the same sample as well.

Per the study methods: Reference gene primer amplification gave nucleated cell count estimates. Libraries were prepared by immunoSEQ multiplex PCR; TCRdb keeps only in-frame clonotypes and omits some of them. That table supplies the V and J calls and clone size; D and trimming were determined from the DNA. The table lists roughly 200,000 clones, roughly 89% of them singletons. The germline V gene encodes CDR1 LGHNA and CDR2 YNFKEQ. This CDR3 has 15 residues. V was pared by 1 base and J by 6 bases, with 6 bases of the junction left unmatched. The receptor comes from a man aged 50 or older with acute or convalescent COVID-19. This chain connects TRBV4-2 to TRBJ2-1; TRBD1 agrees at 7 bases. What was sequenced was peripheral blood. As DNA, the CDR3 is TGTGCCAGCAGCCAAGGACAGGGAAGAGGCAATGAGCAGTTCTTC. Its protein is CASSQGQGRGNEQFF.